This is a list of T cell receptor beta chains from one sample in a study of cytomegalovirus exposure and HLA in healthy donors. Only in-frame clones appear in the TCRdb table, and some are missing; sequencing was by immunoSEQ multiplex PCR. Among some 190,000 clones listed, approximately 73% were seen once. The specimen was PBMCs. The receptors stem from a woman aged 25 to 39 in good health and CMV-seropositive. Both conserved end residues are part of each CDR3. The order of the fields is V gene, J gene, D gene, clone size, CDR3 DNA, CDR3 protein. D genes are given only for firm matches. Not every row has a clone size; where given, it reads once, few, many or a size class.

V: TRBV6-1
J: TRBJ2-7
D: NA
size: NA
DNA: TGTGCCAGCATAAGCGACAGTTCCTACGAGCAGTACTTC
CDR3: CASISDSSYEQYF

V: TRBV14
J: TRBJ2-7
D: TRBD1
size: NA
DNA: TGTGCCAGCAGCCAAGAAGACAGGGGGCTGTACGAGCAGTACTTC
CDR3: CASSQEDRGLYEQYF

V: TRBV19
J: TRBJ1-1
D: TRBD1
size: NA
DNA: TGTGCCAGTAGTTTCTACAGGGGTGGTCACACTGAAGCTTTCTTT
CDR3: CASSFYRGGHTEAFF

V: TRBV6-1
J: TRBJ1-2
D: NA
size: NA
DNA: TGTGCCAGCAGTGAAGGGAGGCGATTCTATGGCTACACCTTC
CDR3: CASSEGRRFYGYTF

V: TRBV6-6
J: TRBJ2-7
D: NA
size: NA
DNA: TGTGCCAGCAGAAGGGGCTACGAGCAGTACTTC
CDR3: CASRRGYEQYF

V: TRBV4-1
J: TRBJ2-7
D: NA
size: NA
DNA: TGCGCCAGCAGCCAAGTCTTAGGGGGCTCCTACGAGCAGTACTTC
CDR3: CASSQVLGGSYEQYF

V: TRBV19
J: TRBJ2-1
D: TRBD1
size: NA
DNA: TGTGCCAGTAGTATAGGTATCCGGGACAGGCTGAACAATGAGCAGTTCTTC
CDR3: CASSIGIRDRLNNEQFF

V: TRBV11-2
J: TRBJ2-7
D: NA
size: few
DNA: TGTGCCAGCAGCTTAGATCAGACAGCGCTCTACGAGCAGTACTTC
CDR3: CASSLDQTALYEQYF

V: TRBV6-5
J: TRBJ2-7
D: NA
size: NA
DNA: TGTGCCAGCAGTTACTCGATAGGGGAACCCTCCTACGAGCAGTACTTC
CDR3: CASSYSIGEPSYEQYF

V: TRBV28
J: TRBJ2-7
D: TRBD1
size: NA
DNA: TGTGCCAGCAGTTTAACAGGGGCGGACGAGCAGTACTTC
CDR3: CASSLTGADEQYF

V: TRBV6-6
J: TRBJ2-7
D: NA
size: few
DNA: TGTGCCCTGGGTGCGGGGAACTCCTACGAGCAGTACTTC
CDR3: CALGAGNSYEQYF

V: TRBV19
J: TRBJ2-2
D: NA
size: NA
DNA: TGTGCCAGTCGACCGACAATGATCACCGGGGAGCTGTTTTTT
CDR3: CASRPTMITGELFF

V: TRBV5-1
J: TRBJ2-1
D: NA
size: few
DNA: TGCGCCAGCAGCCACGGAACGGCCGGGGAGCAGTTCTTC
CDR3: CASSHGTAGEQFF

V: TRBV2
J: TRBJ2-3
D: TRBD2
size: NA
DNA: TGTGCCAGCACCAAAGGACTAGCGGGGGGGGGAGATACGCAGTATTTT
CDR3: CASTKGLAGGGDTQYF

V: TRBV4-1
J: TRBJ1-2
D: NA
size: NA
DNA: TGCGCCAGCAGCCGAGACGGTTCCTATGGCTACACCTTC
CDR3: CASSRDGSYGYTF

V: TRBV27
J: TRBJ2-7
D: TRBD1
size: NA
DNA: TGTGCCAGCAGTCCCGGACAGGGGGCGATCTCCTACGAGCAGTACTTC
CDR3: CASSPGQGAISYEQYF

V: TRBV19
J: TRBJ2-7
D: NA
size: NA
DNA: TGTGCCAGTAGTATGGGTTATAGGACTACCTACGAGCAGTACTTC
CDR3: CASSMGYRTTYEQYF

V: TRBV7-8
J: TRBJ2-4
D: TRBD1
size: NA
DNA: TGTGCCAGCAGCTTAAGAGGGGGCCCGAAAAACATTCAGTACTTC
CDR3: CASSLRGGPKNIQYF

V: TRBV18
J: TRBJ1-2
D: NA
size: NA
DNA: TGTGCCAGCTCACCAAGCCAAGACTCAAACTATGGCTACACCTTC
CDR3: CASSPSQDSNYGYTF

V: TRBV30
J: TRBJ1-2
D: NA
size: once
DNA: TGTGCCTGGTCCCACCCAGACAGGCTTTATAACTATGGCTACACCTTC
CDR3: CAWSHPDRLYNYGYTF

V: TRBV7-2
J: TRBJ2-5
D: TRBD2
size: few
DNA: TGTGCCAGCACCATGATCAGCGGGGACCAAGAGACCCAGTACTTC
CDR3: CASTMISGDQETQYF

V: TRBV5-5
J: TRBJ2-7
D: TRBD2
size: NA
DNA: TGTGCCAGCAGCTTGGAACCTTCGGGGGGACCTCTGTCCTACGAGCAGTACTTC
CDR3: CASSLEPSGGPLSYEQYF

V: TRBV7-9
J: TRBJ2-1
D: NA
size: NA
DNA: TGTGCCAGCAGCTTAGCCCGGAATGAGCAGTTCTTC
CDR3: CASSLARNEQFF

V: TRBV2
J: TRBJ2-2
D: TRBD2
size: NA
DNA: TGTGCCAGCAGTGTGCTAGCGGGGAGCTTGAACACCGGGGAGCTGTTTTTT
CDR3: CASSVLAGSLNTGELFF

V: TRBV28
J: TRBJ2-7
D: NA
size: few
DNA: TGTGCCAGCAGAATGACAGCAGCCTACGAGCAGTACTTC
CDR3: CASRMTAAYEQYF

V: TRBV2
J: TRBJ1-4
D: NA
size: NA
DNA: TGTGCCAGCAGGATGTTCGGGGGTGCTAATGAAAAACTGTTTTTT
CDR3: CASRMFGGANEKLFF

V: TRBV5-1
J: TRBJ1-3
D: NA
size: NA
DNA: TGCGCCAGCTCCGGGGGGTCCGGAAACACCATATATTTT
CDR3: CASSGGSGNTIYF

V: TRBV11-2
J: TRBJ1-2
D: NA
size: NA
DNA: TGTGCCAGCAGCTCCCTGAACTATGGCTACACCTTC
CDR3: CASSSLNYGYTF

V: TRBV7-9
J: TRBJ2-7
D: TRBD2
size: once
DNA: TGTGCCAGCGGCGGGAGGGACCAGCAGTACTTC
CDR3: CASGGRDQQYF

V: TRBV15
J: TRBJ1-3
D: NA
size: NA
DNA: TGTGCCACCAGCAGAGACCCCTTTTCTGGAAACACCATATATTTT
CDR3: CATSRDPFSGNTIYF

V: TRBV19
J: TRBJ1-6
D: NA
size: NA
DNA: TGTGCCAGTAGTAATGCGGCAGGGCGTTCACCCCTCCACTTT
CDR3: CASSNAAGRSPLHF

V: TRBV6-5
J: TRBJ1-5
D: NA
size: few
DNA: TGTGCCAGCAGTTACTCCGGGGGAGGCAATCAGCCCCAGCATTTT
CDR3: CASSYSGGGNQPQHF

V: TRBV27
J: TRBJ2-3
D: TRBD2
size: NA
DNA: TGTGCCAGCAGTTCCCACCAAGCGGGGCGGCAGTATTTT
CDR3: CASSSHQAGRQYF

V: TRBV4-2
J: TRBJ1-5
D: NA
size: NA
DNA: TGTGCCAGCAGCCAAGTGGCCGGGGTAAGCAATCAGCCCCAGCATTTT
CDR3: CASSQVAGVSNQPQHF

V: TRBV15
J: TRBJ2-2
D: TRBD2
size: NA
DNA: TGTGCCACCAGCAGAGAGGGCGGGGGGGCCTCCGGGGAGCTGTTTTTT
CDR3: CATSREGGGASGELFF

V: TRBV27
J: TRBJ2-7
D: NA
size: few
DNA: TGTGCCAGCAGGAAGGGGGGGGCACAGATGGGGGAGCAGTACTTC
CDR3: CASRKGGAQMGEQYF

V: TRBV7-7
J: TRBJ2-2
D: NA
size: NA
DNA: TGTGCCAGCAGGCCCGACATTTCGAACACCGGGGAGCTGTTTTTT
CDR3: CASRPDISNTGELFF

V: TRBV4-2
J: TRBJ2-6
D: NA
size: once
DNA: TGTGCCAGCAGCCAGGAAGATAGGCAGGCTGGGGCCAACGTCCTGACTTTC
CDR3: CASSQEDRQAGANVLTF

V: TRBV7-9
J: TRBJ2-1
D: NA
size: NA
DNA: TGTGCCAGCAGCGTCGATCTTGGGCCCGCATACGATGAGCAGTTCTTC
CDR3: CASSVDLGPAYDEQFF

V: TRBV5-1
J: TRBJ2-3
D: TRBD2
size: NA
DNA: TGCGCCAGCAGCTTGCCCACTAGCGGGGGGGACACAGATACGCAGTATTTT
CDR3: CASSLPTSGGDTDTQYF

V: TRBV11-3
J: TRBJ1-1
D: TRBD1
size: NA
DNA: TGTGCCAGCAGCTTTTCAGGGGGCGAGAACACTGAAGCTTTCTTT
CDR3: CASSFSGGENTEAFF

V: TRBV6-5
J: TRBJ2-2
D: NA
size: NA
DNA: TGTGCCAGCTTCCGGGACTTGAACACCGGGGAGCTGTTTTTT
CDR3: CASFRDLNTGELFF

V: TRBV7-2
J: TRBJ2-3
D: NA
size: NA
DNA: TGTGCCAGCAGCCCATACAGGGTCGCCACAGATACGCAGTATTTT
CDR3: CASSPYRVATDTQYF